The T cell receptor beta chain under discussion was sequenced for a study of blood T cell repertoires in COVID-19. Study overall: The United States, Italy and Spain provided the acute and convalescent COVID-19 samples.

Under the authors' procedure: Reference gene primers were amplified, and this amplification served to estimate nucleated cell counts. Clones were read by immunoSEQ multiplex PCR, and TCRdb kept only the in-frame ones, dropping some. The V and J calls and clone size are taken from that table; D and trimming were inferred from the DNA. The top ten clones hold approximately 9% of a sample with over 130,000 clones, about 83% of them seen once. While infection was still active, Seattle patients were enrolled and then followed longitudinally. Trimming removed 1 base from V and 4 bases from J, with 13 bases in between. This CDR3 has 15 residues. The germline gives CDR1 SGHVS, CDR2 FQNEAQ.

The sample was peripheral blood. The sequence was collected from a man aged 25-45 years with COVID-19, enrolled during active disease. This chain links TRBV7-8 with TRBJ1-1; D might be TRBD1 (5 bases). The CDR3 DNA is TGTGCCAGCAGCTTAGAACGTGGGAGGGGCACTGAAGCTTTCTTT. Its translation: CASSLERGRGTEAFF.